Each of the 8 T cell receptor beta chains below was sequenced from the same sample in a study of response to subunit inactivated influenza vaccine. Using its own MiXCR run on the RT-PCR reads, TCRdb lists one record per CDR3 protein. The sample includes 530,000 or so distinct CDR3 sequences, 25% seen only once; the top ten take under 2.5%. Sequencing was performed on CD4+ T cells sorted from PBMCs, taken roughly 5 days after vaccination. All receptors come from a man aged 50 to 59 who received an inactivated influenza vaccine.

This clonotype was observed at least ten times. The V and J genes are TRBV12-3 or TRBV12-4 and TRBJ1-4; D unresolved. The CDR3 contains 12 residues. Trimming cost V 4 bases and J 3 bases, with 3 bases left between them. In DNA form, the CDR3 reads TGTGCCAGCAGTTGGTCTAATGAAAAACTGTTTTTT. Translating it yields CASSWSNEKLFF.

The J gene is TRBJ2-1, the V gene TRBV7-3; no firm D call. Germline V lookup: CDR1 SGHTA, CDR2 FQGTGA. V lost 5 bases and J lost 6, with 17 bases in between. This CDR3 is 15 amino acids long. The CDR3 DNA sequence: TGTGCCAGCAGCCCCACTCGTGGAGTGGGCAATGAGCAGTTCTTC. This sequence encodes CASSPTRGVGNEQFF.

This clonotype was counted a few times. This sequence joins TRBV7-2 and TRBJ2-7; 8 nucleotides agree with TRBD1. CDR1 and CDR2 (germline): SGHTA, FQGNSA. The CDR3 covers 12 residues. V was clipped by 5 bases and J by 7 bases; unmatched bases: 4. In DNA form, the CDR3 reads TGTGCCAGCAGCCAAACAGGGGGGGAGCAGTACTTC. The encoded protein is CASSQTGGEQYF.

This chain links TRBV7-2 with TRBJ2-5, with D hard to call. Trimming took off 3 bases at V and 4 bases at J, with 9 bases between the two ends. This CDR3 spans 13 amino acids. CDR1 is SGHTA and CDR2 is FQGNSA in the germline V gene. The CDR3 coding sequence is TGTGCCAGCAGCTTTGGCCGGCTAGAGACCCAGTACTTC. Residues: CASSFGRLETQYF.

The V and J genes are TRBV20-1 and TRBJ2-7, with TRBD1 matching over 7 bases. V shed 6 bases and J 3 bases; nucleotides not matched to a gene: 8. In germline, CDR1 is DFQATT, CDR2 SNEGSKA (reference sequence). The CDR3 runs 13 residues. CDR3 residues: CSATRGQIYEQYF. DNA of the CDR3: TGCAGTGCGACCCGGGGACAGATCTACGAGCAGTACTTC.

This clonotype occurred a few times. The chain carries TRBV2 and TRBJ2-1, with a weak D call TRBD2 (5 bases). Trimming shortened V by 6 bases and J by 4 bases, and 13 bases separated the two germline ends. The CDR3 has 14 amino acids. The germline CDR1 and CDR2 sequences are SNHLY and FYNNEI. CDR3 sequence (DNA): TGTGCCAGCAGGCTAGCCCAGGAGTACAATGAGCAGTTCTTC. This codes for CASRLAQEYNEQFF.

This clonotype was detected only a few times. The chain couples TRBV29-1 to TRBJ2-3; D not certain. The V gene's germline CDR1 is SQVTM and CDR2 ANQGSEA. The CDR3 has 15 amino acids. V lost 2 bases and J lost 1, with 13 bases in between. CDR3 nucleotides: TGCAGCGTTGAATGGTTCGAGCACGGCACAGATACGCAGTATTTT. Translation gives CSVEWFEHGTDTQYF.

In its sample, this clonotype was seen a few times. The chain uses TRBV5-1 and TRBJ2-1; D is unclear. This CDR3 has 16 residues. Germline V gene sequence: CDR1 SGHRS, CDR2 YFSETQ. V was shortened by 1 base and J by 1 base, with 12 bases between the two germline ends. This CDR3 reads CASSLKGPLSYNEQFF. DNA for the CDR3: TGCGCCAGCAGCTTGAAAGGCCCCCTATCCTACAATGAGCAGTTCTTC.